The present TCR beta chain was sequenced within a study of blood T cells in healthy people across ages. Study-level results: Significant beta diversity loss was already apparent by age around 36, declining roughly linearly.

Next came a second PCR, run for about 6 to 12 cycles, which used a sample-barcoded 5' primer along with a J-beta primer mix. In TCRdb, the 5' RACE reads were re-called with MiXCR into one record per CDR3 protein. The sample has roughly 800,000 distinct CDR3 sequences, roughly 53% seen once. CDR1 is SGHTA, CDR2 FQGNSA, per germline. V was cut by 7 bases and J by 4 bases, with 14 bases left in between. There are 14 residues in the CDR3. On this clonotype itself: Antigen specificity is unknown.

The sequenced material came from blood. The chain has TRBV7-2 and TRBJ2-1; D is possibly TRBD1 or TRBD2 (5 bases each). The clonotype comes from a man of 80 years or more in good health. CDR3 DNA sequence: TGTGCCAGCACCCGGGACGTAACTTACAATGAGCAGTTCTTC. Translated, it gives CASTRDVTYNEQFF.